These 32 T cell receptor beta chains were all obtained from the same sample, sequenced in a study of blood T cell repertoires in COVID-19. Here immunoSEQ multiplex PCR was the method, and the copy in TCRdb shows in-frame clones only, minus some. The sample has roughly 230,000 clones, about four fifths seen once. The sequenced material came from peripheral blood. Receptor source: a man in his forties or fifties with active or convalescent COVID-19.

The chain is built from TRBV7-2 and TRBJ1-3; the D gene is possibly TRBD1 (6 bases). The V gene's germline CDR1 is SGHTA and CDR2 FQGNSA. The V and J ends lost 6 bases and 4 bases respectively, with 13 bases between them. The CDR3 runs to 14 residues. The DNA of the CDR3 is TGTGCCAGCAGACAACAGGGATTAGGAAACACCATATATTTT. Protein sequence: CASRQQGLGNTIYF.

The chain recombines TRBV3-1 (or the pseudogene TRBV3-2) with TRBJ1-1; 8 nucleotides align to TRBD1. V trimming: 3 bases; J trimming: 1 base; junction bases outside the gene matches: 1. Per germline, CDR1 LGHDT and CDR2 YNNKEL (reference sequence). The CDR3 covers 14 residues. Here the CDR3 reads CASSHGTGNTEAFF. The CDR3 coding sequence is TGTGCCAGCAGCCACGGGACAGGGAACACTGAAGCTTTCTTT.

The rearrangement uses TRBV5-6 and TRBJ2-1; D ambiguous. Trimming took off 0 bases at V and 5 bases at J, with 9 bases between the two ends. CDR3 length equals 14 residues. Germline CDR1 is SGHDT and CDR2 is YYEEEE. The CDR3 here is CASSLEPGHNEQFF. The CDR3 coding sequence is TGTGCCAGCAGCTTGGAACCTGGGCACAATGAGCAGTTCTTC.

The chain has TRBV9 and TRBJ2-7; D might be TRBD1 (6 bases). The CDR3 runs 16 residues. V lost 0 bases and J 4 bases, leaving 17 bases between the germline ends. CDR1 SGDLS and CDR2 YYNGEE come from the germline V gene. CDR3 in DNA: TGTGCCAGCAGCGTAGCTCTCGGGGCAGGGGTTTACGAGCAGTACTTC. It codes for CASSVALGAGVYEQYF.

The CDR3 reads CASSPTPPLAGGRNEQFF. CDR3 in DNA: TGTGCCAGCTCACCAACACCTCCTCTGGCGGGAGGGAGAAATGAGCAGTTCTTC. The chain carries TRBV18 and TRBJ2-1; 9 nucleotides align to TRBD2. CDR1 and CDR2 from the germline V gene are KGHSH and LQKENI. J lost 7 bases, V lost 2 bases, and 15 bases had no gene match. CDR3 length: 18 amino acids.

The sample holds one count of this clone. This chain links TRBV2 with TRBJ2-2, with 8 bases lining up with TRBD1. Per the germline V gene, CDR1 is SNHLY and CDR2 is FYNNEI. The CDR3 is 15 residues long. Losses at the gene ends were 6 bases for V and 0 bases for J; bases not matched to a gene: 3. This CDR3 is CASRDRVANTGELFF. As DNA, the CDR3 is TGTGCCAGCAGGGACAGGGTAGCGAACACCGGGGAGCTGTTTTTT.

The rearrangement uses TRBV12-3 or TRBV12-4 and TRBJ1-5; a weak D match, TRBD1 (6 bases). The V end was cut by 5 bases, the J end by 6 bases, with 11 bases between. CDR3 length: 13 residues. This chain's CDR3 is CASSGTRSQPQHF. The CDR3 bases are TGTGCCAGCAGTGGGACACGGTCTCAGCCCCAGCATTTT.

The CDR3 DNA sequence: TGTGCCAGCAGTTACGTGCGGGGGCTCTCAGATACGCAGTATTTT. Translated, it gives CASSYVRGLSDTQYF. This chain uses TRBV6-5 with TRBJ2-3; the D gene is possibly TRBD2 (7 bases). CDR3 size: 15 residues. Germline-derived CDR1 and CDR2 are MNHEY and SVGAGI. The V gene lost 2 bases and the J gene lost 4 bases, with 13 bases spanning the gap.

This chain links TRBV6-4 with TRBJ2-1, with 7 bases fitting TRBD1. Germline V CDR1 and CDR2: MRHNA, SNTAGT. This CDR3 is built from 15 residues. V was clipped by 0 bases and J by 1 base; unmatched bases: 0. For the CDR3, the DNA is TGTGCCAGCAGTGACTCGGGACAGTCCTACAATGAGCAGTTCTTC. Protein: CASSDSGQSYNEQFF.

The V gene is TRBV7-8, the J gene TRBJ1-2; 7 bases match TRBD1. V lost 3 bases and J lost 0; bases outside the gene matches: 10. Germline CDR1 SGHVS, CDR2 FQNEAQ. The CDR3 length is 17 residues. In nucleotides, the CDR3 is TGTGCCAGCAGCTTTAACAGGGGCGATCTGGCTAACTATGGCTACACCTTC. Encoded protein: CASSFNRGDLANYGYTF.

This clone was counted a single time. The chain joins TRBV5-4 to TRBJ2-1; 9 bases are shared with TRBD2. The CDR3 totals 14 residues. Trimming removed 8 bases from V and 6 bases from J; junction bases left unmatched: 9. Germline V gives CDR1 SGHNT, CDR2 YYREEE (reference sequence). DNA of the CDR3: TGTGCCAGGCTAGGGCGGGAGGGCCTCAATGAGCAGTTCTTC. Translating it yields CARLGREGLNEQFF.

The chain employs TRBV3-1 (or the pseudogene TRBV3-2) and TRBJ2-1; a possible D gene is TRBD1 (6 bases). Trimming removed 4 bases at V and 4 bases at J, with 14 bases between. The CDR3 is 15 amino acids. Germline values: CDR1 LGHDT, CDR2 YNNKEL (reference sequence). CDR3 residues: CASSRTATSYNEQFF. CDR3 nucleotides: TGTGCCAGCAGCCGGACAGCTACATCGTACAATGAGCAGTTCTTC.

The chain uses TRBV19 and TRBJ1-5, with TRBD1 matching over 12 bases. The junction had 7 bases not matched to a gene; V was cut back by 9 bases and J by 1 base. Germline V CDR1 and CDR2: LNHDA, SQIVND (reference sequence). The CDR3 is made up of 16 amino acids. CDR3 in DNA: TGTGCCAGCAGGGACAGGGGGCGATTGAGCAATCAGCCCCAGCATTTT. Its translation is CASRDRGRLSNQPQHF.

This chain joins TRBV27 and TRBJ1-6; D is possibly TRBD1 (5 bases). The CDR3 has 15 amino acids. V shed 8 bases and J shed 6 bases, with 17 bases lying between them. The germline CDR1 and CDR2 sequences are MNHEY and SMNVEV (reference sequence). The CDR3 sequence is CASRDRPALNSPLHF. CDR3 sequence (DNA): TGTGCCAGCCGAGACAGACCTGCTCTTAATTCACCCCTCCACTTT.

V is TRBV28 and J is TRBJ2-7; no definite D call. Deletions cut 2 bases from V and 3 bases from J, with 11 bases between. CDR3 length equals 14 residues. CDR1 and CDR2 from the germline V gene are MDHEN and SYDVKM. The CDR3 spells CASSLSPAYYEQYF. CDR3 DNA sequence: TGTGCCAGCAGTTTAAGCCCCGCTTACTACGAGCAGTACTTC.

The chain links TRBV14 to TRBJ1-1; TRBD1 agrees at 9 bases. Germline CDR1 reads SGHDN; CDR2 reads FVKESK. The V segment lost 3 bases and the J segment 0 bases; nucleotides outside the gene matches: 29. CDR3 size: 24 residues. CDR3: CASSQGRDEQGARLRGTVNTEAFF. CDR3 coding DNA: TGTGCCAGCAGCCAGGGGAGAGACGAACAGGGGGCCAGGCTTCGGGGCACGGTGAACACTGAAGCTTTCTTT.

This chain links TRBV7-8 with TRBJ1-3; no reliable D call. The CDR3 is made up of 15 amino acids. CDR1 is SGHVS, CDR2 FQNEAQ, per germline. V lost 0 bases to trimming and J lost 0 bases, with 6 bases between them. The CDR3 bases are TGTGCCAGCAGCTTAGCGCGGATCTCTGGAAACACCATATATTTT. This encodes CASSLARISGNTIYF.

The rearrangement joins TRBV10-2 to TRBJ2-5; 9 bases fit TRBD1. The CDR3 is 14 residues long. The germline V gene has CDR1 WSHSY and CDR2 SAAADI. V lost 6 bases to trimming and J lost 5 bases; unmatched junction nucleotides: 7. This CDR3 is CASRTQGAGETQYF. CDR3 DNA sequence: TGCGCCAGCAGAACACAGGGGGCGGGGGAGACCCAGTACTTC.

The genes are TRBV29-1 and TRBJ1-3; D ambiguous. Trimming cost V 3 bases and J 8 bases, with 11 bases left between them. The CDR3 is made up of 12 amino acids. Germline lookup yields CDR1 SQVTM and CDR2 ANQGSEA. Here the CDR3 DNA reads TGCAGCGTTGATGGCGGGGAGCACACCATATATTTT. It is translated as CSVDGGEHTIYF.

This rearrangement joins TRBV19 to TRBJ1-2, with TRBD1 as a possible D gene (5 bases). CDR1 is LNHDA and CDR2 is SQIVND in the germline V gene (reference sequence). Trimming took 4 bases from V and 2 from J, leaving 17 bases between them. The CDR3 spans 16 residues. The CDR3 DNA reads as TGTGCCAGTAGTACGCAGGGCAACCCGGTCAACTATGGCTACACCTTC. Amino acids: CASSTQGNPVNYGYTF.

CDR3 amino acids: CAWSRGETQYF. In nucleotides, the CDR3 is TGTGCCTGGAGTAGGGGTGAGACCCAGTACTTC. V gene TRBV30 combines with J gene TRBJ2-5; possibly TRBD1 for D (5 bases). Germline V CDR1 and CDR2: GTSNPN, SVGIG (reference sequence). The CDR3 is made up of 11 amino acids. Trimming pared 2 bases from V and 5 bases from J, leaving 6 bases between.

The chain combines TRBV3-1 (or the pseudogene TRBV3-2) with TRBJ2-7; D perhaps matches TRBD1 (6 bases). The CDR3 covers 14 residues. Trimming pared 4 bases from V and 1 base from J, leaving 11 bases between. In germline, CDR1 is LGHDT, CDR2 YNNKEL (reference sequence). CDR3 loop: CASSRDTISYEQYF. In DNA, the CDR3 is TGTGCCAGCAGCCGGGACACAATTTCCTACGAGCAGTACTTC.

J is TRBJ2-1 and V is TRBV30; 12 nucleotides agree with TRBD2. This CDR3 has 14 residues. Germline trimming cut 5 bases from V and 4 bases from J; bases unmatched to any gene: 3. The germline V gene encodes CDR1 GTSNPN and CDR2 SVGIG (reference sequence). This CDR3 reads CAWGLAGLYNEQFF. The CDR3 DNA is TGTGCCTGGGGACTAGCGGGGCTTTACAATGAGCAGTTCTTC.

The chain's CDR3 is CASSQDQGGFQPQHF. The CDR3 DNA sequence: TGCGCCAGCAGCCAAGATCAGGGAGGTTTTCAGCCCCAGCATTTT. The genes are TRBV4-1 and TRBJ1-5, with D possibly TRBD1 on 5 matching bases. Trimming removed 0 bases from V and 6 bases from J, with 12 bases in between. Germline lookup yields CDR1 MGHRA and CDR2 YSYEKL. This CDR3 is built from 15 residues.

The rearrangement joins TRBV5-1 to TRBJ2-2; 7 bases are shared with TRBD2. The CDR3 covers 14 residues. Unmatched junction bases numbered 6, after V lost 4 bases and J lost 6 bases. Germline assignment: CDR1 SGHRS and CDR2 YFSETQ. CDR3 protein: CASSQLASPGELFF. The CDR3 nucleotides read TGCGCCAGCAGCCAACTAGCGTCGCCCGGGGAGCTGTTTTTT.

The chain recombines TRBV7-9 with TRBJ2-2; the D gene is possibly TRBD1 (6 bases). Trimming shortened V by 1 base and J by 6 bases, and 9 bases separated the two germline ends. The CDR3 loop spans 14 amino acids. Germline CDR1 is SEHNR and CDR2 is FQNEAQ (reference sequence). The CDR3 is CASSLEQGAGELFF. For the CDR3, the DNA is TGTGCCAGCAGCTTAGAACAGGGCGCCGGGGAGCTGTTTTTT.

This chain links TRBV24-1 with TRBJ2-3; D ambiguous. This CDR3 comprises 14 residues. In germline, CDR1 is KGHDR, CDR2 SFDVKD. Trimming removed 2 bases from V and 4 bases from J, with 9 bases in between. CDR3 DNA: TGTGCCACCAGTGATTCCTTCACATCAGATACGCAGTATTTT. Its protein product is CATSDSFTSDTQYF.

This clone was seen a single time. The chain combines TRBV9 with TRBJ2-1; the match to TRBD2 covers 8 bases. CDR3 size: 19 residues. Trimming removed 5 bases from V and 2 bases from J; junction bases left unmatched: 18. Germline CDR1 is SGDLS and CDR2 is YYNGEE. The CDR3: CASSLYEAGVQAPYNEQFF. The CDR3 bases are TGTGCCAGCAGTCTGTACGAAGCGGGGGTACAAGCCCCCTACAATGAGCAGTTCTTC.

CDR3 DNA: TGTGCCAGCAGCATCCGGGACACCCCCGCGACCTACGAGCAGTACTTC. Its translation is CASSIRDTPATYEQYF. V is TRBV7-9 and J is TRBJ2-7; D is possibly TRBD1 (6 bases). Germline lookup yields CDR1 SEHNR and CDR2 FQNEAQ (reference sequence). The germline V and J ends were trimmed by 5 bases and 2 bases, with 19 bases remaining between them. The CDR3 has 16 residues.

CDR3 nucleotides: TGTGCTAGTGGTTCCGGGGACAGGCACGAGCAGTACTTC. Protein product: CASGSGDRHEQYF. The chain couples TRBV12-5 to TRBJ2-7; TRBD1 matches at 8 bases. V was pared by 4 bases and J by 5 bases, with 4 bases of the junction left unmatched. The CDR3 loop spans 13 amino acids. The V gene's germline CDR1 is LGHNT and CDR2 FRNRAP.

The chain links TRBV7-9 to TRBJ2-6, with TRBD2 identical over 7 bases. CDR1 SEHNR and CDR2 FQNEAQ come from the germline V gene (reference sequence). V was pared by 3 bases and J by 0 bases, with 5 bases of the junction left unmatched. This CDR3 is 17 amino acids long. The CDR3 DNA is TGTGCCAGCAGCTTGACTAGCTGGAGCTCTGGGGCCAACGTCCTGACTTTC. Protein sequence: CASSLTSWSSGANVLTF.

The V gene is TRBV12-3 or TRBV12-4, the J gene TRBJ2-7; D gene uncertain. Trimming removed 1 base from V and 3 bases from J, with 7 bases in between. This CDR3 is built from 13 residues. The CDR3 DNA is TGTGCCAGCAGTTTAGTACAGAGCTACGAGCAGTACTTC. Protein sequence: CASSLVQSYEQYF.